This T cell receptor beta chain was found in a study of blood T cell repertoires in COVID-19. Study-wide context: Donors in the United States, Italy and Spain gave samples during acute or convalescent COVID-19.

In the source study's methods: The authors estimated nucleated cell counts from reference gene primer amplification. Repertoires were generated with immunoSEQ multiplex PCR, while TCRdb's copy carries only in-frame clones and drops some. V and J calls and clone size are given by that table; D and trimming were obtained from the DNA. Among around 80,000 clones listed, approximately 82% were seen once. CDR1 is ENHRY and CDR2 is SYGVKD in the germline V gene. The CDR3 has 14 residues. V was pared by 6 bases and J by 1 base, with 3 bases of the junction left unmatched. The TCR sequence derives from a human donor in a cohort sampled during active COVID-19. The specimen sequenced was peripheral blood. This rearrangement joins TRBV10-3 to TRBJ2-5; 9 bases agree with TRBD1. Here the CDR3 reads CAIRGQGGQETQYF. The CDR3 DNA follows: TGTGCCATCAGGGGACAGGGTGGCCAAGAGACCCAGTACTTC.